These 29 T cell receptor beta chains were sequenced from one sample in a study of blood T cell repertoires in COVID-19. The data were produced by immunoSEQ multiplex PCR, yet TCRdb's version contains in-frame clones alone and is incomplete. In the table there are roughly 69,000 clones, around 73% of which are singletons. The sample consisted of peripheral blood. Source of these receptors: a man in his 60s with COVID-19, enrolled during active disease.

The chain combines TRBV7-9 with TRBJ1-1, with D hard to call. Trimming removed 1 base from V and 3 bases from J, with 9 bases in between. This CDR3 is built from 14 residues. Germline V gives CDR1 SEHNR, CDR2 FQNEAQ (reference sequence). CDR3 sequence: CASSLGKLDTEAFF. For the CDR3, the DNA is TGTGCCAGCAGCTTAGGGAAACTAGACACTGAAGCTTTCTTT.

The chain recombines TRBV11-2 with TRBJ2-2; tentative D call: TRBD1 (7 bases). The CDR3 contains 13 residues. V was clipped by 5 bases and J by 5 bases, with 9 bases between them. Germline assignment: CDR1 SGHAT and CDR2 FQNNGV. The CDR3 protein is CASSPGGTGELFF. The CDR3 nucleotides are TGTGCCAGCAGCCCAGGGGGGACCGGGGAGCTGTTTTTT. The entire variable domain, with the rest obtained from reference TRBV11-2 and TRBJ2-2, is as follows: EAGVAQSPRYKIIEKRQSVAFWCNPISGHATLYWYQQILGQGPKLLIQFQNNGVVDDSQLPKDRFSAERLKGVDSTLKIQPAKLEDSAVYLCASSPGGTGELFFGEGSRLTVL.

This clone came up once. The CDR3 spells CASSSTRGGTEAFF. The CDR3 region has the DNA TGTGCCAGCAGCAGCACCCGGGGGGGAACTGAAGCTTTCTTT. The rearrangement joins TRBV6-4 to TRBJ1-1; D might be TRBD1 (5 bases). Looked up from germline, CDR1 is MRHNA and CDR2 is SNTAGT. The V gene lost 6 bases and the J gene lost 5 bases, with 16 bases spanning the gap. This CDR3 has 14 residues.

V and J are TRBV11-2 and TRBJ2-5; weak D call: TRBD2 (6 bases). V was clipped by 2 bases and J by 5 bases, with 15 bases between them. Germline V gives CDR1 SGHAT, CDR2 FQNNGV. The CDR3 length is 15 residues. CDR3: CASSLLGVGSETQYF. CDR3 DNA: TGTGCCAGCAGCTTATTGGGGGTCGGGAGCGAGACCCAGTACTTC.

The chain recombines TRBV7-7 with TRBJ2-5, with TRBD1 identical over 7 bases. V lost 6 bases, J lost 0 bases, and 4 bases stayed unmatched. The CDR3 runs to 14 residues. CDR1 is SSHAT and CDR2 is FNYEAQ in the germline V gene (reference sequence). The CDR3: CASSQDRNQETQYF. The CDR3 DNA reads TGTGCCAGCAGTCAGGACAGGAACCAAGAGACCCAGTACTTC.

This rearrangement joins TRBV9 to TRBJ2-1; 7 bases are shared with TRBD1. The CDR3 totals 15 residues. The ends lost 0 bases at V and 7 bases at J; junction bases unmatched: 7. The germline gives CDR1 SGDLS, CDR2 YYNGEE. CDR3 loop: CASSVGRGRRNEQFF. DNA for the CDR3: TGTGCCAGCAGCGTAGGTAGGGGGCGAAGGAATGAGCAGTTCTTC.

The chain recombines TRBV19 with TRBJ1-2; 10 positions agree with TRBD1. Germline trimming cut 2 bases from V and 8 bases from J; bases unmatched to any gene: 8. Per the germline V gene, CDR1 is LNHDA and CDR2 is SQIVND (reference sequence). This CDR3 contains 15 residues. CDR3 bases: TGTGCCAGTAGTATAATCCCGGGACAGGGGAGAGGCTACACCTTC. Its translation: CASSIIPGQGRGYTF.

CDR3 bases: TGTGCCAGCTCATATGGACAGGGTACTTCTAACACTGAAGCTTTCTTT. Translated, it gives CASSYGQGTSNTEAFF. The rearrangement links TRBV18 to TRBJ1-1; 8 positions match TRBD1. The CDR3 totals 16 residues. V shed 5 bases, J shed 2 bases, and the junction held 10 bases outside the gene matches. Per germline, CDR1 KGHSH and CDR2 LQKENI.

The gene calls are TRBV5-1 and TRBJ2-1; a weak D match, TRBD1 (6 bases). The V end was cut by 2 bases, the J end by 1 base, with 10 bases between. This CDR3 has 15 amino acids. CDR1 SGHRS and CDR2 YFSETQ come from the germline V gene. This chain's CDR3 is CASSLQGVSYNEQFF. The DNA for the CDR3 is TGCGCCAGCAGCTTACAGGGAGTTTCCTACAATGAGCAGTTCTTC.

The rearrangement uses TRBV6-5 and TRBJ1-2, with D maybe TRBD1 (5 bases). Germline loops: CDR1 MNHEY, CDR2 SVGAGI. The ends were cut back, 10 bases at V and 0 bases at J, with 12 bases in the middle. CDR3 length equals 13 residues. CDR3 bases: TGTGCCACACAGGATTTAGCTAACTATGGCTACACCTTC. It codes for CATQDLANYGYTF.

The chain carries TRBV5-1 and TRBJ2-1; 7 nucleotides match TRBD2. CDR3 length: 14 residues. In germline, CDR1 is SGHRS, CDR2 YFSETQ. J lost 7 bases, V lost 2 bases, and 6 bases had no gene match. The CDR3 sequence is CASSFKGGGNEQFF. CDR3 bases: TGCGCCAGCAGCTTTAAGGGCGGGGGTAATGAGCAGTTCTTC.

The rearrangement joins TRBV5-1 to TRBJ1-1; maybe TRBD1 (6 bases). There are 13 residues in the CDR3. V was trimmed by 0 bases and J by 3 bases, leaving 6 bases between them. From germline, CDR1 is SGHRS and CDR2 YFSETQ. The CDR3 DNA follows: TGCGCCAGCAGCTTGGCAGGGGACACTGAAGCTTTCTTT. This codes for CASSLAGDTEAFF.

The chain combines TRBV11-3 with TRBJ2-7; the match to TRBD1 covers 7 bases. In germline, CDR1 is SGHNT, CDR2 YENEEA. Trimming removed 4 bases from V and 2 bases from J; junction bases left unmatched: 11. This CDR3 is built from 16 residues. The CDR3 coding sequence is TGTGCCAGCAGCTCGGACAGGCAGGGATCGGCCTACGAGCAGTACTTC. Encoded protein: CASSSDRQGSAYEQYF.

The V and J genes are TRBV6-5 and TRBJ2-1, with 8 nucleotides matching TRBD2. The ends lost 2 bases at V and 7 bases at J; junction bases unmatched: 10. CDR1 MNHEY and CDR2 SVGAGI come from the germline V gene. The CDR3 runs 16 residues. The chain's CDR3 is CASSYQTQRGPNEQFF. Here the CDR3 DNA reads TGTGCCAGCAGTTACCAGACCCAGCGGGGGCCTAATGAGCAGTTCTTC.

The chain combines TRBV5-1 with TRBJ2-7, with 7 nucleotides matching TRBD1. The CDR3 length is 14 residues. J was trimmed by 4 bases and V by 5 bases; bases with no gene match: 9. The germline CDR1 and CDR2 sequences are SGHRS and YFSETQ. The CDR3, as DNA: TGCGCCAGCAGTAAAGACAGGGATAGTTACGAGCAGTACTTC. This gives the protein CASSKDRDSYEQYF.

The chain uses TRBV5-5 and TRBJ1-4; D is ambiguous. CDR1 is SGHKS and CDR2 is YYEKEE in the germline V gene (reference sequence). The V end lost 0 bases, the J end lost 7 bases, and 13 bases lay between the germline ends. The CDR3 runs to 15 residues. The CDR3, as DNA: TGTGCCAGCAGCTTGGGACTTTCGATTGGTGAAAAACTGTTTTTT. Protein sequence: CASSLGLSIGEKLFF.

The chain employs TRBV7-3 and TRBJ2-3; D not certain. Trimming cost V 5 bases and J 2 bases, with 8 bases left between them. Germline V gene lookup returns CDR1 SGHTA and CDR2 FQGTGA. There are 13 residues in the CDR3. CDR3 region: CASSTQNTDTQYF. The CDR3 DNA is TGTGCCAGCAGCACACAAAACACAGATACGCAGTATTTT.

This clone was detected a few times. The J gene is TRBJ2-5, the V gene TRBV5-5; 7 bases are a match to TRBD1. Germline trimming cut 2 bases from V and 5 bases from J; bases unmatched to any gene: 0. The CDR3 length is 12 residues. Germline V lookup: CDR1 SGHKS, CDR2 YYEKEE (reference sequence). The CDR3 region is CASSLQGETQYF. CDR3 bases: TGTGCCAGCAGCTTACAGGGGGAGACCCAGTACTTC. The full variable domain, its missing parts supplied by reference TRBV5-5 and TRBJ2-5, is DAGVTQSPTHLIKTRGQQVTLRCSPISGHKSVSWYQQVLGQGPQFIFQYYEKEERGRGNFPDRFSARQFPNYSSELNVNALLLGDSALYLCASSLQGETQYFGPGTRLLVL.

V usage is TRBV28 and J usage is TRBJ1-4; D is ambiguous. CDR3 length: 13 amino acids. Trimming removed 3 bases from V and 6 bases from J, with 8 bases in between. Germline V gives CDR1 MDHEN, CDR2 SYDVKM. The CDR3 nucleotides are TGTGCCAGCAGTTTGGCCCCTGATGAAAAACTGTTTTTT. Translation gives CASSLAPDEKLFF.

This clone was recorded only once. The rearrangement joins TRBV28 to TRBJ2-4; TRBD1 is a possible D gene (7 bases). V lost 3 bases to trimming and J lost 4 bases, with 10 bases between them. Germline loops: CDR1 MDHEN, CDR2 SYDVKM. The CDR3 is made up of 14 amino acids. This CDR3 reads CASSLAGQKNIQYF. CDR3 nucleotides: TGTGCCAGCAGTTTGGCGGGACAGAAAAACATTCAGTACTTC.

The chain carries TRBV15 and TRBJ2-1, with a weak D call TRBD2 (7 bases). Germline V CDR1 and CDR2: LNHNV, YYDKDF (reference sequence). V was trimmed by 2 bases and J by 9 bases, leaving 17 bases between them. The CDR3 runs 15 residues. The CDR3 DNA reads TGTGCCACCAGCAGACCTAGTCGGGGGGCGCTTGAGCAGTTCTTC. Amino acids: CATSRPSRGALEQFF.

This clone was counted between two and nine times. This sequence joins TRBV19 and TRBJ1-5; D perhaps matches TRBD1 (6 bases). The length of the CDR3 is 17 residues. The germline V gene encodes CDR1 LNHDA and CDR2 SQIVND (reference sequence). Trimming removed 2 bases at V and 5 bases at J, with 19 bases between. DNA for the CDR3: TGTGCCAGTAGTATAATTTTAGGGGGGGCACGGTATCAGCCCCAGCATTTT. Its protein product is CASSIILGGARYQPQHF.

In DNA, the CDR3 is TGCAGCGTTGAAGCGACAGGGCCCTACGAGCAGTACTTC. This translates into CSVEATGPYEQYF. J is TRBJ2-7 and V is TRBV29-1, with 7 nucleotides matching TRBD1. CDR1 SQVTM and CDR2 ANQGSEA come from the germline V gene. The CDR3 sequence is 13 residues long. V dropped 1 base and J dropped 2; count of bases not matched to a gene: 2.

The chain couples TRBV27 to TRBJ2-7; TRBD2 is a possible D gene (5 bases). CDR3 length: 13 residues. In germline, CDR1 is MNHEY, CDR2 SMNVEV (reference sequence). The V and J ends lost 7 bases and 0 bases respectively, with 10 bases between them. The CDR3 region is CASIGLSSYEQYF. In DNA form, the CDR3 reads TGTGCCAGCATAGGACTCAGCTCCTACGAGCAGTACTTC.

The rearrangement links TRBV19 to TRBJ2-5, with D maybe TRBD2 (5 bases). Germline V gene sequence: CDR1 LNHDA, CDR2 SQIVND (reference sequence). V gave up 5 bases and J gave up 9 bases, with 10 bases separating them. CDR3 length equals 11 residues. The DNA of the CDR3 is TGTGCCAGTAGTGGACTTCGTTCCCAGTACTTC. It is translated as CASSGLRSQYF.

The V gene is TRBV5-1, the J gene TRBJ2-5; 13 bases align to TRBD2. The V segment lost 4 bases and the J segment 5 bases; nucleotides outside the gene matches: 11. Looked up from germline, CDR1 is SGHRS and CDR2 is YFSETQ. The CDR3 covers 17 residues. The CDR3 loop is CASSAGTSGGAWETQYF. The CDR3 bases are TGCGCCAGCAGCGCTGGCACTAGCGGGGGGGCTTGGGAGACCCAGTACTTC.

Written as DNA, the CDR3 is TGTGCCAGCAGCTCCCGGGGCTCTGGGGCCAACGTCCTGACTTTC. Amino acids: CASSSRGSGANVLTF. The chain recombines TRBV7-6 with TRBJ2-6; tentatively, D is TRBD2 (5 bases). This CDR3 has 15 amino acids. The V end lost 4 bases, the J end lost 0 bases, and 7 bases lay between the germline ends. The germline gives CDR1 SGHVS, CDR2 FNYEAQ.

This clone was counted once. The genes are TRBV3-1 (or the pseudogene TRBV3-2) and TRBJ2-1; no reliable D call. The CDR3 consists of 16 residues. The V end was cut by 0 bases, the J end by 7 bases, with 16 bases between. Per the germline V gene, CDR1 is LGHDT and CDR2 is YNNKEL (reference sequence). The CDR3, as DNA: TGTGCCAGCAGCCAAGATCGTGGCCCAGGCCTGAATGAGCAGTTCTTC. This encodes CASSQDRGPGLNEQFF.

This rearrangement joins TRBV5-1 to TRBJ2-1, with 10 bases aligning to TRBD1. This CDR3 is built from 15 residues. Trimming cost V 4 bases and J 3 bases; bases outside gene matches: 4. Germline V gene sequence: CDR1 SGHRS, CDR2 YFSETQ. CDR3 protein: CASSIGQGVYNEQFF. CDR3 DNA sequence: TGCGCCAGCAGCATCGGACAGGGGGTCTACAATGAGCAGTTCTTC.